Below are 22 T cell receptor beta chains sequenced from a single sample in a study of regulatory T cells in long-lasting Graves disease. Time point meaning: persistent/refractory GD, antithyroid drugs over 5 years with positive TRAb. After RNA was extracted from PBMCs, the TCR library was made from it. Arm-PCR with iRepertoire HTBI primers amplified the CDR3 regions for these TCR beta libraries. MiXCR, applied by TCRdb to the multiplex PCR reads, yields one record per CDR3 protein. This sample has around 460,000 distinct CDR3 sequences, with roughly 21% found just once. The specimen was peripheral blood mononuclear cells (PBMCs), collected when the disease was refractory, from a patient treated with antithyroid drugs. These receptors originate from a female donor with Graves disease.

The chain employs TRBV5-1 and TRBJ1-1; D not resolved. Germline CDR1 is SGHRS and CDR2 is YFSETQ. This CDR3 contains 17 residues. Trimming shortened V by 0 bases and J by 4 bases, and 19 bases separated the two germline ends. The DNA for the CDR3 is TGCGCCAGCAGCTTGGTTCACTTCAACGGGAAGGGCACTGAAGCTTTCTTT. This translates into CASSLVHFNGKGTEAFF.

The sample holds many counts of this clonotype. The rearrangement joins TRBV7-9 to TRBJ2-5; D possibly corresponds to TRBD1 (5 bases). Germline V gives CDR1 SEHNR, CDR2 FQNEAQ (reference sequence). The CDR3 covers 15 residues. The ends were cut back, 6 bases at V and 4 bases at J, with 18 bases in the middle. In nucleotides, the CDR3 is TGTGCCAGCAGACCTCCAGGGCCCTTCGGAGAGACCCAGTACTTC. It encodes CASRPPGPFGETQYF.

Many counts were recorded for this clonotype. This chain links TRBV11-2 with TRBJ2-7; maybe TRBD1 (5 bases). This CDR3 region has 14 residues. Germline CDR1 is SGHAT and CDR2 is FQNNGV. V shed 1 base and J shed 7 bases, with 14 bases lying between them. CDR3 nucleotide sequence: TGTGCCAGCAGCTTAGTGCCAGGGCGAGGAGAGCAGTACTTC. This encodes CASSLVPGRGEQYF.

The rearrangement joins TRBV18 to TRBJ2-1; TRBD2 matches at 8 bases. The ends lost 8 bases at V and 0 bases at J; junction bases unmatched: 3. CDR1 and CDR2 (germline): KGHSH, LQKENI. This CDR3 has 14 residues. The CDR3 coding sequence is TGTGCCAGCGTTACTAGCGGCTCCTACAATGAGCAGTTCTTC. It encodes CASVTSGSYNEQFF.

The chain links TRBV24-1 to TRBJ2-2, with 12 positions matching TRBD2. The length of the CDR3 is 19 residues. The V gene end was trimmed by 4 bases and the J gene end by 3 bases; junction bases not matched to a gene: 11. Per the germline V gene, CDR1 is KGHDR and CDR2 is SFDVKD. CDR3 bases: TGTGCCACCAGTGAGGGCCACGAAGGACTAGCGGGGTACACCGGGGAGCTGTTTTTT. It encodes CATSEGHEGLAGYTGELFF.

This clonotype was recorded at least ten times. J is TRBJ1-1 and V is TRBV6-1, with D perhaps matching TRBD1 (6 bases). V dropped 5 bases and J dropped 5 bases, with 12 bases sitting between them. This CDR3 is 13 amino acids long. Looked up from germline, CDR1 is MNHNS and CDR2 is SASEGT. The CDR3 coding sequence is TGTGCCAGCAGTCCGGACAGTGGGACTGAAGCTTTCTTT. As protein: CASSPDSGTEAFF.

There are many counts of this clonotype. The chain combines TRBV15 with TRBJ2-2; 12 bases are a match to TRBD2. With 3 bases clipped from V and 2 bases from J, the junction kept 13 bases outside the gene matches. Germline CDR1 LNHNV, CDR2 YYDKDF (reference sequence). This CDR3 is built from 20 residues. The CDR3 DNA reads TGTGCCACCAGCAGGGGACGGGGCCTAGCGGGAGGGCCAAACACCGGGGAGCTGTTTTTT. Protein sequence: CATSRGRGLAGGPNTGELFF.

This clonotype was seen repeatedly, ten times or more. The V and J genes are TRBV10-1 and TRBJ1-4, with 8 bases matching TRBD1. Trimming at V came to 5 bases and at J to 6 bases, leaving 8 bases not matched to a gene. There are 15 residues in the CDR3. In germline, CDR1 is WNHNN, CDR2 SYGVQD (reference sequence). The CDR3 sequence: CASSPGQDRDEKLFF. The CDR3 coding sequence is TGCGCCAGCAGTCCGGGACAGGATCGGGATGAAAAACTGTTTTTT.

The gene calls are TRBV19 and TRBJ2-5; TRBD2 agrees at 15 bases. V lost 5 bases, J lost 5 bases, and 12 bases stayed unmatched. This CDR3 comprises 18 residues. From germline, CDR1 is LNHDA and CDR2 SQIVND (reference sequence). The CDR3 DNA sequence: TGTGCCAGTAGTGAGGGACTAGCGGGAGGAAACCGTCGGGAGACCCAGTACTTC. Its protein product is CASSEGLAGGNRRETQYF.

This clonotype was found a few times. The chain employs TRBV6-1 and TRBJ1-2; D perhaps matches TRBD1 (5 bases). This CDR3 contains 15 residues. Germline V CDR1 and CDR2: MNHNS, SASEGT. V was cut by 2 bases and J by 7 bases, with 17 bases left in between. CDR3 protein: CASSEMGTVVGGYTF. In nucleotides, the CDR3 is TGTGCCAGCAGTGAAATGGGGACCGTCGTGGGTGGCTACACCTTC.

This clonotype was counted ten times or more. The chain joins TRBV28 to TRBJ1-2, with TRBD1 as a possible D gene (5 bases). Trimming shortened V by 6 bases and J by 6 bases, and 14 bases separated the two germline ends. The CDR3 runs to 13 residues. Germline CDR1 reads MDHEN; CDR2 reads SYDVKM. Here the CDR3 reads CASSRDGGDGYTF. The CDR3 DNA reads as TGTGCCAGCAGCAGGGACGGGGGAGATGGCTACACCTTC.

Remarks on this clonotype: One base away lies a much larger clone, so this may be a sequencing read error. The chain uses TRBV7-2 and TRBJ2-7; D is possibly TRBD2 (5 bases). The V gene's germline CDR1 is SGHTA and CDR2 FQGNSA. The CDR3 is made up of 14 amino acids. V lost 5 bases and J 3 bases, leaving 14 bases between the germline ends. The CDR3 nucleotides are TGTGCCAGCAGCCGACCAGCAGACTACTACGAGCAGTACTTC. Protein product: CASSRPADYYEQYF. The full variable domain, its missing parts supplied by reference TRBV7-2 and TRBJ2-7, is GAGVSQSPSNKVTEKGKDVELRCDPISGHTALYWYRQSLGQGLEFLIYFQGNSAPDKSGLPSDRFSAERTGGSVSTLTIQRTQQEDSAVYLCASSRPADYYEQYFGPGTRLTVT.

The chain combines TRBV12-3 or TRBV12-4 with TRBJ2-1; TRBD2 agrees at 12 bases. The CDR3 spans 15 residues. V gave up 4 bases and J gave up 10 bases; unmatched junction bases: 8. The CDR3 nucleotides read TGTGCCAGCAGTTCCCCGACTAGCGGGAGAGGCGAGCAGTTCTTC. Protein sequence: CASSSPTSGRGEQFF.

The rearrangement joins TRBV7-3 to TRBJ1-4; D gene uncertain. Trimming left V 0 bases short and J 2 bases short, with 10 bases between. Germline CDR1 is SGHTA and CDR2 is FQGTGA. This CDR3 spans 16 amino acids. CDR3 DNA: TGTGCCAGCAGCTTAACGGCCGTTTTGACTAATGAAAAACTGTTTTTT. It specifies CASSLTAVLTNEKLFF.

This clonotype was observed once. A far larger clone lies a single base away; this is likely a read error. The chain carries TRBV12-3 or TRBV12-4 and TRBJ1-4; 9 bases line up with TRBD1. This CDR3 comprises 14 residues. The CDR3 spells CASSWTGDNEKLSF. For the CDR3, the DNA is TGTGCCAGCAGTTGGACAGGGGATAATGAAAAACTGTCTTTT.

Comment on this clonotype: This clone may be a read error of a much larger clone one base away. The chain combines TRBV12-5 with TRBJ1-2, with a possible D match to TRBD1 (6 bases). The germline V gene has CDR1 LGHNT and CDR2 FRNRAP. V shed 4 bases and J shed 6 bases, with 9 bases lying between them. This CDR3 region has 12 residues. CDR3 coding DNA: TGTGCTAGTGGTTCACAGGGCGATGGCTACACCTTC. It yields the protein CASGSQGDGYTF.

V gene TRBV7-9 combines with J gene TRBJ1-1; D possibly corresponds to TRBD1 (6 bases). V shed 6 bases and J shed 10 bases, with 15 bases lying between them. CDR1 is SEHNR, CDR2 FQNEAQ, per germline (reference sequence). The CDR3 loop spans 12 amino acids. CDR3 protein: CASRKGGSLAFF. CDR3 nucleotide sequence: TGTGCCAGCAGAAAAGGGGGGAGTTTAGCTTTCTTT.

In this sample, this clonotype turned up once. V is TRBV4-1 and J is TRBJ1-5; D is uncertain. The CDR3 runs to 13 residues. Germline V gives CDR1 MGHRA, CDR2 YSYEKL. Trimming took off 3 bases at V and 8 bases at J, with 11 bases between the two ends. The CDR3 loop reads CASSQIPLEPQHF. The CDR3 nucleotides read TGCGCCAGCAGCCAGATTCCCCTCGAGCCCCAGCATTTT.

The chain is built from TRBV7-2 and TRBJ2-2; the D gene could be TRBD1 or TRBD2 (5 bases each). Per the germline V gene, CDR1 is SGHTA and CDR2 is FQGNSA. The CDR3 runs 16 residues. Trimming took off 6 bases at V and 4 bases at J, with 18 bases between the two ends. The CDR3 reads CASRKTLPGGTGELFF. In DNA, the CDR3 is TGTGCCAGCAGAAAGACACTACCTGGGGGCACCGGGGAGCTGTTTTTT.

This clonotype was seen repeatedly, ten times or more. The chain combines TRBV6-8 with TRBJ1-2; D unclear. The CDR3 has 13 residues. The germline CDR1 and CDR2 sequences are MNHGY and SAAAGT. The V end lost 8 bases, the J end lost 10 bases, and 20 bases lay between the germline ends. The CDR3: CASLLGKGWAYTF. The CDR3 DNA follows: TGTGCCAGCCTACTGGGGAAAGGTTGGGCCTACACCTTC.

This clonotype was seen more than once but under ten times. The rearrangement links TRBV7-9 to TRBJ2-6; D is uncertain. In germline, CDR1 is SEHNR, CDR2 FQNEAQ (reference sequence). V shed 2 bases and J shed 4 bases, with 15 bases lying between them. The length of the CDR3 is 17 residues. The CDR3: CASSLRQLLLGANVLTF. The CDR3 DNA reads as TGTGCCAGCAGCTTAAGACAACTACTCTTAGGGGCCAACGTCCTGACTTTC.

In this sample, this clonotype turned up a few times. This chain connects TRBV7-9 to TRBJ1-1, with TRBD1 identical over 7 bases. The V gene's germline CDR1 is SEHNR and CDR2 FQNEAQ (reference sequence). This CDR3 is 15 amino acids long. V lost 1 base, J lost 6 bases, and 8 bases stayed unmatched. CDR3 sequence (DNA): TGTGCCAGCAGCTTAGTAAACCAGGGGGACGCTGAAGCTTTCTTT. Protein sequence: CASSLVNQGDAEAFF.